Listed below are T cell receptor beta chains from one sample, sequenced in a study of brain T cells in children with intractable seizures. The protocol was immunoSEQ multiplex PCR, while the TCRdb copy is restricted to in-frame clones and leaves out a portion. The table has 340,000 or so clones, nearly 95% seen once. This specimen was peripheral blood, taken more than 4 months after surgery. These receptors were collected from a boy in the first two years of life with tuberous sclerosis and intractable seizures. Each CDR3 is given with its conserved first and last residue. D genes are given only for firm matches. Where a row states a size, it is once, few, many or the class of an expanded clone; other rows omit it.

clone_size	d_call	v_call	j_call	cdr3_nt	cdr3_aa
NA	NA	TRBV9	TRBJ2-1	TGTGCCAGCAGCGTAGGAGATGAGCAGTTCTTC	CASSVGDEQFF
once	NA	TRBV21-1	TRBJ2-7	TGTGCCAGCAGCAAAGCGCTGTGGGGGCTGGAGCAGTACTTC	CASSKALWGLEQYF
NA	NA	TRBV3-1/TRBV3-2	TRBJ1-4	TGTGCCAGCAGCCGGGACGGTAATGAAAAACTGTTTTTT	CASSRDGNEKLFF
once	NA	TRBV5-1	TRBJ1-2	TGCGCCAGCAGCAAGGACAGCTTCCCTAACTATGGCTACACCTTC	CASSKDSFPNYGYTF
NA	TRBD2	TRBV7-9	TRBJ2-3	TGTGCCAGCAGCGAGCGGGAGAGCACAGATACGCAGTATTTT	CASSERESTDTQYF
NA	TRBD1	TRBV27	TRBJ2-2	TGTGCCAGCGCCGGGACAGGTCCCGGGGAGCTGTTTTTT	CASAGTGPGELFF
NA	NA	TRBV2	TRBJ2-7	TGTGCCAGCACCGGGGCCTCCTACGAGCAGTACTTC	CASTGASYEQYF
NA	TRBD2	TRBV19	TRBJ2-1	TGTGCCAGTAGTTGGTTTCCTACAAGCGGGGGCCCATCCAATGAGCAGTTCTTC	CASSWFPTSGGPSNEQFF
NA	TRBD1	TRBV5-6	TRBJ1-4	TGTGCCAGCAGCCTTCGGACAGGGGCTGAAAAACTGTTTTTT	CASSLRTGAEKLFF
NA	NA	TRBV3-1/TRBV3-2	TRBJ2-7	TGTGCCAGCAGTCAAGATCGACAGGTCTACGAGCAGTACTTC	CASSQDRQVYEQYF
NA	NA	TRBV6-5	TRBJ2-1	TGTGCCAGCAGTTACGGAGTGGCTAACAATGAGCAGTTCTTC	CASSYGVANNEQFF
NA	NA	TRBV5-4	TRBJ2-3	TGTGCCAGCAGCCTGTCTTCGGGCACAGATACGCAGTATTTT	CASSLSSGTDTQYF
NA	NA	TRBV10-2	TRBJ2-1	TGCGCCAGCAGTGGAGGACACACTATTAAAAATGAGCAGTTCTTC	CASSGGHTIKNEQFF
NA	TRBD2	TRBV24-1	TRBJ2-3	TGTGCCACCAGTGATCCAGCGTCTAGCGGGAGCCCAGATACGCAGTATTTT	CATSDPASSGSPDTQYF
NA	NA	TRBV7-3	TRBJ1-2	TGTGCCAGCAGCTTAAAAACAGGCCATGGCTACACCTTC	CASSLKTGHGYTF
once	NA	TRBV6-5	TRBJ1-1	TGTGCCAGCAGTTACATGCTGGGGTATACTGAAGCTTTCTTT	CASSYMLGYTEAFF
NA	NA	TRBV20-1	TRBJ1-5	TGCAGTGCTAGTTTGGGGATATGGGTTGGCAATCAGCCCCAGCATTTT	CSASLGIWVGNQPQHF
NA	NA	TRBV4-1	TRBJ1-1	TGCGCCAGCAGCCAGGAGCAGGGTAAGAACACTGAAGCTTTCTTT	CASSQEQGKNTEAFF
NA	NA	TRBV2	TRBJ1-1	TGTGCCAGCAACCCCGGGACCGGGTACACTGAAGCTTTCTTT	CASNPGTGYTEAFF
NA	NA	TRBV12-3/TRBV12-4	TRBJ2-2	TGTGCCAGCAGTTTGGACACCGGGGAGCTGTTTTTT	CASSLDTGELFF
NA	NA	TRBV13	TRBJ1-1	TGTGCCAGCAGCTTAGAAGGCAGGGCAGAATCTTTCTTT	CASSLEGRAESFF
NA	NA	TRBV30	TRBJ1-5	TGTGCCTGGAGTGTACGCAGGGCAGGTCAGCCCCAGCATTTT	CAWSVRRAGQPQHF
NA	NA	TRBV11-1	TRBJ1-1	TGTGCCAGCAGCTTAGAGTCCCGGGACACTGAAGCTTTCTTT	CASSLESRDTEAFF
NA	NA	TRBV2	TRBJ2-3	TGTGCCAGCAGTGAAGGAATAGGGGCCGATACGCAGTATTTT	CASSEGIGADTQYF
once	NA	TRBV11-2	TRBJ2-3	TGTGCCAGCAGCTTACGCGGAGGGGGGCCAGATACGCAGTATTTT	CASSLRGGGPDTQYF
NA	TRBD2	TRBV5-1	TRBJ2-1	TGCGCCAGCAGCTTAAGAGGGACTAGCGGGTACAATGAGCAGTTCTTC	CASSLRGTSGYNEQFF
NA	NA	TRBV7-9	TRBJ2-7	TGTGCATCTTCCATATTATCCGACAGGCGCTACGAGCAGTACTTC	CASSILSDRRYEQYF
NA	NA	TRBV27	TRBJ1-5	TGTGCCAGCAGCGGGGGGCTTGGCAATCAGCCCCAGCATTTT	CASSGGLGNQPQHF
NA	TRBD2	TRBV24-1	TRBJ2-5	TGTGCCACCAGTGATAAACTAGCGGCCCAAGAGACCCAGTACTTC	CATSDKLAAQETQYF
once	NA	TRBV6-6	TRBJ1-1	TGTGCCAGCAGTCCTGGGAGGGGGGGCGCGGGGGACACTGAAGCTTTCTTT	CASSPGRGGAGDTEAFF
NA	NA	TRBV5-6	TRBJ2-5	TGTGCCAGCAGCGGCTTTCCTTCGGGGTTTTGGAACTTC	CASSGFPSGFWNF
NA	NA	TRBV19	TRBJ1-1	TGTGCCAGTAGGGTGTCGAGGGGCACTGAAGCTTTCTTT	CASRVSRGTEAFF
NA	NA	TRBV5-4	TRBJ1-3	TGTGCCAGCAGCTTTGACGGGACACCTTACGGAAACACCATATATTTT	CASSFDGTPYGNTIYF
NA	NA	TRBV21-1	TRBJ2-7	TGTGCCAGCAGCACAGATAGCGGGAGAAGCTGCGAGCAGTACTTC	CASSTDSGRSCEQYF
NA	TRBD1	TRBV6-5	TRBJ2-1	TGTGCCAGCAGTTACTCGCAGGGGGCAAGCGAGCAGTTCTTC	CASSYSQGASEQFF
NA	NA	TRBV7-9	TRBJ2-7	TGTGCCAGCAGCTTAGAGCTGGGGGGCTCCTACGAGCAGTACTTC	CASSLELGGSYEQYF
NA	NA	TRBV7-9	TRBJ2-5	TGTGCCAGCAGCTTGGGTAGCGTGGAGACCCAGTACTTC	CASSLGSVETQYF